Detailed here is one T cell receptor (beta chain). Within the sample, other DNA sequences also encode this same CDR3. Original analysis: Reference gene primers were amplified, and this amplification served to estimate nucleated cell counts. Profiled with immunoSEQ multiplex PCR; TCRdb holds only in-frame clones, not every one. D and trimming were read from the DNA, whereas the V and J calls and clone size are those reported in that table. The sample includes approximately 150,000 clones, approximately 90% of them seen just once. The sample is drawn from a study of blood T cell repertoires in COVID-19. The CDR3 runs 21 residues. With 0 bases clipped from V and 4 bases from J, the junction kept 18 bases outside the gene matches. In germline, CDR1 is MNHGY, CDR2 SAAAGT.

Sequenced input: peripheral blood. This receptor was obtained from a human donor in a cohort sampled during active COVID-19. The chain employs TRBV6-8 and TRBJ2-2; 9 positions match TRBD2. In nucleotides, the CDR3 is TGTGCCAGCAGTTACTCCCGCGGGGGGGGGACTAGTAGCGGGAGCACCGGGGAGCTGTTTTTT. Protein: CASSYSRGGGTSSGSTGELFF.